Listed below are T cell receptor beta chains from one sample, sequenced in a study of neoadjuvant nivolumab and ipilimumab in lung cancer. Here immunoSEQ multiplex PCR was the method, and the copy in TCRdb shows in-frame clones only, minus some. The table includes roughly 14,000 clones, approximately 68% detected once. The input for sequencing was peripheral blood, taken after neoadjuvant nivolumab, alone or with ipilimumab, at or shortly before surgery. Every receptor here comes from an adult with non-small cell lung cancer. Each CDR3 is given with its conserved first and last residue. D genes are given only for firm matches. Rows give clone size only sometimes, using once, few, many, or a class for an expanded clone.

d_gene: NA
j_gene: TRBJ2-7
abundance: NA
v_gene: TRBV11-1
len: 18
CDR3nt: TGTGCCAGCAGCTTTACCTGGTCCGGACAGCGGGTTTCCTACGAGCAGTACTTC
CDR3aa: CASSFTWSGQRVSYEQYF

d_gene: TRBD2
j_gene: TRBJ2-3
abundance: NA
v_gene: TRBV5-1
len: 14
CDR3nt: TGCGCCAGCAGCCCTAGCGGGAGCACAGATACGCAGTATTTT
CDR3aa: CASSPSGSTDTQYF

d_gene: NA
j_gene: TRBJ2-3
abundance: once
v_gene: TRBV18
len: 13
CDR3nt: TGTGCCAGCTCACCACTCAGCACAGATACGCAGTATTTT
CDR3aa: CASSPLSTDTQYF

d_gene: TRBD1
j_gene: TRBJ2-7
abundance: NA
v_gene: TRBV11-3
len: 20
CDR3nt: TGTGCCAGCAGCTTAGATTGGGACAGGGGGATCAATTATGCCTCCTACGAGCAGTACTTC
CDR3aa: CASSLDWDRGINYASYEQYF

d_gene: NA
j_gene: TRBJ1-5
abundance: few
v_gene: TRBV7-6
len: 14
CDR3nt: TGTGCCAGCAGCTCAGGGTATCGGGAGGAGCCCCAGCATTTT
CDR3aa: CASSSGYREEPQHF

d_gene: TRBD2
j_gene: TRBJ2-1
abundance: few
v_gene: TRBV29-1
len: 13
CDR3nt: TGCAGCGTTGGACTAGCGGCCAACAATGAGCAGTTCTTC
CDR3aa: CSVGLAANNEQFF

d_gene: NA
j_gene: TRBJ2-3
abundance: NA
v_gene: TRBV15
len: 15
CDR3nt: TGTGCCACCAGCCGCCCCGACAGGAGCATAGATACGCAGTATTTT
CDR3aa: CATSRPDRSIDTQYF

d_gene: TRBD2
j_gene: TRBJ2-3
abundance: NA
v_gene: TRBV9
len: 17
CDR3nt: TGTGCCAGCAGCGTAGTCACTAGCGGCAGGGGTGGAGATACGCAGTATTTT
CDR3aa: CASSVVTSGRGGDTQYF

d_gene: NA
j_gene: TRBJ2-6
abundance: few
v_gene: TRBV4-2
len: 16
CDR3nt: TGTGCCAGCAGCTCCCAGGGCGGGGCTGGGGCCAACGTCCTGACTTTC
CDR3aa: CASSSQGGAGANVLTF

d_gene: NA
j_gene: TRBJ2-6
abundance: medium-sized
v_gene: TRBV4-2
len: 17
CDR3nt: TGTGCCAGCAGCCAAGATGGTAGCGCCTCTGGGGCCAACGTCCTGACTTTC
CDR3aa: CASSQDGSASGANVLTF

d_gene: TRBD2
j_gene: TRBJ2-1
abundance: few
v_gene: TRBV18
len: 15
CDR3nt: TGTGCCAGCTCACCACCTAGCGGGATCGGCGATGAGCAGTTCTTC
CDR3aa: CASSPPSGIGDEQFF